The clone carrying this TCR beta chain occurred once. Germline loops: CDR1 LNHDA, CDR2 SQIVND (reference sequence). The CDR3 totals 17 residues. Trimming took 1 base from V and 0 from J; bases not matched to a gene: 3. This sample is part of a study of blood T cell repertoires in COVID-19. Turning to the study itself: COVID-19 samples, acute and convalescent, were from the United States, Italy and Spain. Nucleic acid was either cDNA or gDNA, and it came from T cells, B-cell-depleted T cells, or PBMCs.

Assay: immunoSEQ multiplex PCR; the TCRdb copy retains only in-frame clones and omits some. This sample has roughly 250,000 clones, with more than 65% found just once. This TCR was recovered from a woman aged 40 to 50 with active or convalescent COVID-19. This chain uses TRBV19 with TRBJ2-2, with 9 bases identical to TRBD1. Input material: peripheral blood. CDR3 residues: CASSIATGGSNTGELFF. The CDR3 DNA is TGTGCCAGTAGTATAGCTACAGGGGGCTCGAACACCGGGGAGCTGTTTTTT. Variable domain in full (rest from reference TRBV19 and TRBJ2-2): DGGITQSPKYLFRKEGQNVTLSCEQNLNHDAMYWYRQDPGQGLRLIYYSQIVNDFQKGDIAEGYSVSREKKESFPLTVTSAQKNPTAFYLCASSIATGGSNTGELFFGEGSRLTVL.